These 22 T cell receptor beta chains originate from one sample sequenced in a study of technical replicates of blood from a few donors. Profiled with immunoSEQ multiplex PCR; TCRdb holds only in-frame clones, not every one. Of tens of thousands of clones in the sample, about nine tenths were seen once. The sequencing sample was made of T cells isolated from PBMCs. The receptors were gathered from a human donor in good health.

The chain carries TRBV13 and TRBJ2-7, with D maybe TRBD2 (6 bases). CDR1 and CDR2 from the germline V gene are PRHDT and FYEKMQ (reference sequence). This CDR3 region has 15 residues. V gave up 3 bases and J gave up 0 bases, with 12 bases separating them. This CDR3 is CASSFRDFNSYEQYF. CDR3 sequence (DNA): TGTGCCAGCAGCTTCCGGGACTTCAACTCCTACGAGCAGTACTTC.

The chain is built from TRBV15 and TRBJ1-5; unclear D gene. This CDR3 contains 13 residues. Germline V gene sequence: CDR1 LNHNV, CDR2 YYDKDF (reference sequence). The V end lost 0 bases, the J end lost 5 bases, and 5 bases lay between the germline ends. The CDR3 nucleotides read TGTGCCACCAGCAGAGATCTCGATCAGCCCCAGCATTTT. Translation: CATSRDLDQPQHF. The full variable domain, its missing parts supplied by reference TRBV15 and TRBJ1-5, is DAMVIQNPRYQVTQFGKPVTLSCSQTLNHNVMYWYQQKSSQAPKLLFHYYDKDFNNEADTPDNFQSRRPNTSFCFLDIRSPGLGDTAMYLCATSRDLDQPQHFGDGTRLSIL.

V is TRBV10-1 and J is TRBJ2-3, with D perhaps TRBD2 (6 bases). The CDR3 consists of 13 residues. CDR1 and CDR2 (germline): WNHNN, SYGVQD (reference sequence). Trimming took off 6 bases at V and 6 bases at J, with 13 bases between the two ends. The CDR3 nucleotides read TGCGCCAGCAGCTCGGGTGGAGGGGATACGCAGTATTTT. This codes for CASSSGGGDTQYF.

The chain combines TRBV5-1 with TRBJ2-7, with 12 bases identical to TRBD1. The ends lost 4 bases at V and 7 bases at J; junction bases unmatched: 6. Germline CDR1 and CDR2: SGHRS and YFSETQ. There are 14 residues in the CDR3. Here the CDR3 reads CASSEGQGAGEQYF. DNA for the CDR3: TGCGCCAGCAGCGAGGGACAGGGGGCAGGAGAGCAGTACTTC.

This chain connects TRBV7-2 to TRBJ2-4; TRBD2 agrees at 9 bases. From germline, CDR1 is SGHTA and CDR2 FQGNSA. The CDR3 covers 19 residues. V lost 4 bases to trimming and J lost 0 bases; unmatched junction nucleotides: 13. The CDR3 coding sequence is TGTGCCAGCAGCTCGAAGACTAGCGGCACTCTCCTAGCCAAAAACATTCAGTACTTC. As protein: CASSSKTSGTLLAKNIQYF.

The V and J genes are TRBV7-3 and TRBJ2-5; possibly TRBD2 for D (5 bases). V dropped 2 bases and J dropped 1 base, with 8 bases sitting between them. This CDR3 comprises 14 residues. CDR1 is SGHTA, CDR2 FQGTGA, per germline. CDR3 loop: CASSLGGAQETQYF. CDR3 DNA: TGTGCCAGCAGCTTAGGAGGTGCCCAAGAGACCCAGTACTTC.

This sequence joins TRBV6-5 and TRBJ1-1; TRBD1 matches 8 bases. Per the germline V gene, CDR1 is MNHEY and CDR2 is SVGAGI. V lost 8 bases, J lost 8 bases, and 10 bases stayed unmatched. CDR3 length: 13 amino acids. CDR3 residues: CASGGQGWGEAFF. The CDR3, as DNA: TGTGCCAGCGGAGGACAGGGCTGGGGGGAAGCTTTCTTT.

V and J are TRBV7-9 and TRBJ2-5, with 10 nucleotides matching TRBD2. CDR3 length: 14 residues. Looked up from germline, CDR1 is SEHNR and CDR2 is FQNEAQ (reference sequence). Unmatched junction bases numbered 6, after V lost 5 bases and J lost 6 bases. This CDR3 reads CASSPAGGVKTQYF. The CDR3, as DNA: TGTGCCAGCAGCCCAGCGGGAGGGGTGAAGACCCAGTACTTC. The whole variable domain, filled in from reference TRBV7-9 and TRBJ2-5, reads DTGVSQNPRHKITKRGQNVTFRCDPISEHNRLYWYRQTLGQGPEFLTYFQNEAQLEKSRLLSDRFSAERPKGSFSTLEIQRTEQGDSAMYLCASSPAGGVKTQYFGPGTRLLVL.

The chain carries TRBV6-6 and TRBJ2-1; weak D call: TRBD1 (6 bases). The CDR3 spans 16 residues. V was trimmed by 5 bases and J by 9 bases, leaving 23 bases between them. CDR1 is MNHNY, CDR2 SVGAGI, per germline (reference sequence). CDR3 residues: CASSPQGSRSGAEQFF. CDR3 bases: TGTGCCAGCAGTCCACAGGGTTCTAGGTCGGGCGCTGAGCAGTTCTTC.

The CDR3 DNA reads as TGTGCCAGCAGTGACTCAGGTCAGGGGGGTTCAGGAAACACCATATATTTT. Amino acid sequence: CASSDSGQGGSGNTIYF. The chain combines TRBV6-4 with TRBJ1-3; 7 nucleotides line up with TRBD1. The CDR3 totals 17 residues. Trimming took 0 bases from V and 4 from J; bases not matched to a gene: 9. Germline-derived CDR1 and CDR2 are MRHNA and SNTAGT.

V gene TRBV29-1 combines with J gene TRBJ2-1, with D tentatively TRBD2 (5 bases). V lost 5 bases, J lost 4 bases, and 12 bases lay in between. Germline-derived CDR1 and CDR2 are SQVTM and ANQGSEA. The CDR3 consists of 13 residues. CDR3 bases: TGCAGCGTTCGCCTAGCACCTTACAATGAGCAGTTCTTC. It encodes CSVRLAPYNEQFF.

The chain combines TRBV28 with TRBJ2-6; D gene unclear. The CDR3 has 16 residues. Germline-derived CDR1 and CDR2 are MDHEN and SYDVKM. Trimming pared 2 bases from V and 1 base from J, leaving 9 bases between. The CDR3 nucleotides are TGTGCCAGCAGTTTAATATTCGGGTCTGGGGCCAACGTCCTGACTTTC. It is translated as CASSLIFGSGANVLTF.

This chain uses TRBV11-2 with TRBJ2-7, with TRBD2 as a possible D gene (5 bases). The length of the CDR3 is 16 residues. Germline V gene lookup returns CDR1 SGHAT and CDR2 FQNNGV. V gave up 5 bases and J gave up 6 bases, with 23 bases separating them. In DNA form, the CDR3 reads TGTGCCAGCAGCCTCCCCCTCGCACTAGACATAACCGAGCAGTACTTC. It codes for CASSLPLALDITEQYF. The complete variable domain, with remaining parts taken from reference TRBV11-2 and TRBJ2-7, reads EAGVAQSPRYKIIEKRQSVAFWCNPISGHATLYWYQQILGQGPKLLIQFQNNGVVDDSQLPKDRFSAERLKGVDSTLKIQPAKLEDSAVYLCASSLPLALDITEQYFGPGTRLTVT.

The V gene is TRBV19, the J gene TRBJ2-1; 9 bases are shared with TRBD1. J was trimmed by 6 bases and V by 3 bases; bases with no gene match: 6. There are 15 residues in the CDR3. Germline V gene lookup returns CDR1 LNHDA and CDR2 SQIVND (reference sequence). The CDR3 sequence is CASSIPGQGSNEQFF. The CDR3 nucleotides read TGTGCCAGTAGTATCCCGGGACAGGGCTCCAATGAGCAGTTCTTC.

J is TRBJ1-1 and V is TRBV29-1; 8 nucleotides agree with TRBD1. Germline lookup yields CDR1 SQVTM and CDR2 ANQGSEA. With 4 bases clipped from V and 4 bases from J, the junction kept 2 bases outside the gene matches. This CDR3 is 12 amino acids long. The CDR3 nucleotides are TGCAGCGTTGGACAGGGGAGCACTGAAGCTTTCTTT. Residues: CSVGQGSTEAFF.

The chain employs TRBV9 and TRBJ2-1, with 10 bases fitting TRBD2. The trim removed 4 bases at V and 8 bases at J, leaving 6 bases unmatched. The CDR3 runs to 14 residues. CDR1 and CDR2 (germline): SGDLS, YYNGEE. The CDR3 DNA is TGTGCCAGCAGCCAAGCGGGGGGGGATGATGAGCAGTTCTTC. It is translated as CASSQAGGDDEQFF.

The CDR3 here is CASSLQGMGTDTQYF. In nucleotides, the CDR3 is TGCGCCAGCAGCTTACAGGGTATGGGGACAGATACGCAGTATTTT. V and J are TRBV5-1 and TRBJ2-3, with D maybe TRBD1 (6 bases). The CDR3 sequence is 15 residues long. V lost 2 bases to trimming and J lost 3 bases, with 13 bases between them. CDR1 is SGHRS, CDR2 YFSETQ, per germline.

This chain uses TRBV19 with TRBJ1-4, with a tentative D call TRBD1 (6 bases). Trimming pared 0 bases from V and 3 bases from J, leaving 8 bases between. Germline lookup yields CDR1 LNHDA and CDR2 SQIVND (reference sequence). The CDR3 loop spans 15 amino acids. This CDR3 reads CASSIDRGPNEKLFF. DNA of the CDR3: TGTGCCAGTAGTATAGACAGGGGTCCTAATGAAAAACTGTTTTTT. The whole variable domain, remainder taken from reference TRBV19 and TRBJ1-4, is DGGITQSPKYLFRKEGQNVTLSCEQNLNHDAMYWYRQDPGQGLRLIYYSQIVNDFQKGDIAEGYSVSREKKESFPLTVTSAQKNPTAFYLCASSIDRGPNEKLFFGSGTQLSVL.

This chain links TRBV19 with TRBJ2-7; TRBD1 is a possible D gene (7 bases). Between the trimmed V and J ends, which lost 1 base and 4 bases, there was a span of 11 bases. The CDR3 covers 14 residues. Germline V gives CDR1 LNHDA, CDR2 SQIVND (reference sequence). The CDR3 sequence: CASSIGRGEYEQYF. The CDR3 DNA reads TGTGCCAGTAGTATAGGCAGGGGGGAGTACGAGCAGTACTTC.

This clone was observed once. The chain uses TRBV7-2 and TRBJ1-5; no definite D call. The V end lost 4 bases, the J end lost 7 bases, and 14 bases lay between the germline ends. The CDR3 runs 14 residues. Germline values: CDR1 SGHTA, CDR2 FQGNSA. CDR3: CASSYSIQKQPQHF. The CDR3 DNA is TGTGCCAGCAGCTACAGCATTCAAAAACAGCCCCAGCATTTT.

The chain uses TRBV6-6 and TRBJ2-7; TRBD1 aligns across 7 bases. V shed 2 bases, J shed 3 bases, and the junction held 10 bases outside the gene matches. Germline V gene lookup returns CDR1 MNHNY and CDR2 SVGAGI (reference sequence). This CDR3 is 16 amino acids long. The CDR3 nucleotides are TGTGCCAGCAGTTACCGGGTCATTGGGACAGACTACGAGCAGTACTTC. It translates to CASSYRVIGTDYEQYF.

V and J are TRBV9 and TRBJ2-1; the D is unclear. This CDR3 region has 13 residues. Germline CDR1 and CDR2: SGDLS and YYNGEE. V was trimmed by 0 bases and J by 5 bases, leaving 6 bases between them. The CDR3 DNA follows: TGTGCCAGCAGCGTAGAACTGCACAATGAGCAGTTCTTC. This gives the protein CASSVELHNEQFF.